What follows describes a single TCR beta chain. The data stem from a study of blood T cell repertoires in COVID-19. Study at large: The samples span acute and convalescent COVID-19 from the United States, Italy and Spain. PBMCs, B-cell-depleted T cells, or T cells were the source of the cDNA or gDNA that made up the material.

Here immunoSEQ multiplex PCR was the method, and the copy in TCRdb shows in-frame clones only, minus some. Seen here are more than 45,000 clones, approximately 84% observed once, and the top ten hold 9.6%. The CDR3 is made up of 13 amino acids. Germline V gene data show CDR1 as SGDLS and CDR2 as YYNGEE. V gave up 4 bases and J gave up 5 bases; unmatched junction bases: 4. The sample comprised peripheral blood. The rearrangement links TRBV9 to TRBJ2-5, with 8 bases fitting TRBD1. The sequence was collected from a man of 80 years or more with COVID-19, enrolled during active disease. The CDR3 DNA sequence: TGTGCCAGCAGCCCTCAGGGGGCGGAGACCCAGTACTTC. Its protein is CASSPQGAETQYF. Using reference TRBV9 and TRBJ2-5 for the parts outside the CDR3, the full variable domain is DSGVTQTPKHLITATGQRVTLRCSPRSGDLSVYWYQQSLDQGLQFLIQYYNGEERAKGNILERFSAQQFPDLHSELNLSSLELGDSALYFCASSPQGAETQYFGPGTRLLVL.